This T cell receptor beta chain was recorded in a study of naive and memory T cell subsets. Two oligonucleotides, mixed equimolar, formed the beta constant-region primer covering TRBC1 and TRBC2. TCRdb passed the UMI-ligation and nested PCR reads through MiXCR, listing each CDR3 protein once. Of some 100,000 distinct CDR3 sequences in the sample, roughly 7.3% were seen once. Four subsets defined by CD45RA and CD27 were sorted after CD3, CD4, CD8 and live/dead staining. Notes on this clonotype: Its antigen is still unknown.

Points from the study as a whole: Over 95% of naive TCR sequences appeared only once after error correction, unlike memory subsets. RNA-based TCR counts may shift with T cell activation and differentiation. Diversity fell and Gini index rose from naive through CM, EM, EMRA.

The V end was cut by 6 bases, the J end by 5 bases, with 14 bases between. The CDR3 length is 13 residues. Germline V lookup: CDR1 DFQATT, CDR2 SNEGSKA (reference sequence). V gene TRBV20-1 combines with J gene TRBJ2-1; tentatively, D is TRBD2 (6 bases). Sequencing was carried out using central memory CD4+ T cells from blood. This TCR was sampled from a human donor in good health. The CDR3 protein is CSAWRGSNNEQFF. CDR3 nucleotide sequence: TGCAGTGCGTGGAGGGGTTCCAACAATGAGCAGTTCTTC.